One and the same sample provided the 20 T cell receptor beta chains below, sequenced in a study of spatial heterogeneity in lung cancer. A single record per CDR3 protein comes from TCRdb applying MiXCR to the 5' RACE reads. This sample has 8,800 or so distinct CDR3 sequences, with approximately 3.6% found just once. As to time point: blood taken at disease recurrence. Researchers sequenced whole RNA taken from tumor, nontumor lung or frozen PBMC without sorting. This specimen was PBMCs, taken at recurrence. All receptors derive from a female donor with early-stage non-small cell lung cancer.

Sample share makes this clonotype medium-sized. The library was prepared for alpha chains; this beta chain is a stray read, so its frequency means little. V usage is TRBV30 and J usage is TRBJ1-1, with 7 bases that match TRBD1. Germline loops: CDR1 GTSNPN, CDR2 SVGIG (reference sequence). This CDR3 contains 13 residues. After removal of 2 bases from V and 3 bases from J, the junction contained 3 bases not matched to a gene. The CDR3 coding sequence is TGTGCCTGGAGTACGCAGGGGGACACTGAAGCTTTCTTT. It specifies CAWSTQGDTEAFF.

This clonotype was detected ten times or more. This beta chain is a stray read from a library made for alpha chains; its abundance is not meaningful. The V gene is TRBV28, the J gene TRBJ2-7, with 12 nucleotides matching TRBD1. CDR1 and CDR2 from the germline V gene are MDHEN and SYDVKM. The V gene end was trimmed by 6 bases and the J gene end by 5 bases; junction bases not matched to a gene: 8. The CDR3 runs 15 residues. The CDR3 is CASSWDRGRGNEQYF. The CDR3 nucleotides are TGTGCCAGCAGCTGGGACAGGGGGCGAGGAAACGAGCAGTACTTC. Together with reference TRBV28 and TRBJ2-7, the CDR3 gives the full variable domain: DVKVTQSSRYLVKRTGEKVFLECVQDMDHENMFWYRQDPGLGLRLIYFSYDVKMKEKGDIPEGYSVSREKKERFSLILESASTNQTSMYLCASSWDRGRGNEQYFGPGTRLTVT.

In this sample, this clonotype turned up many times. This beta chain slipped into a library made for alpha chains as a stray read, so its size is not meaningful. V usage is TRBV6-2 or TRBV6-3 and J usage is TRBJ2-7; D is possibly TRBD1 or TRBD2 (7 bases each). CDR1 is MNHEY and CDR2 is SVGEGT in the germline V gene. The CDR3 covers 14 residues. V was trimmed by 6 bases and J by 1 base, leaving 13 bases between them. The CDR3 loop reads CASSIRGGSYEQYF. The CDR3 DNA reads as TGTGCCAGCAGCATCAGGGGGGGATCCTACGAGCAGTACTTC.

Note on this clonotype: The size of this beta chain means little, since it is a stray read in a library made for alpha chains. The chain has TRBV13 and TRBJ2-1; no reliable D call. V was pared by 4 bases and J by 7 bases, with 8 bases between. The CDR3 loop spans 12 amino acids. Germline CDR1 reads PRHDT; CDR2 reads FYEKMQ (reference sequence). Here the CDR3 DNA reads TGTGCCAGCAGCTGGGCCCGGAATGAGCAGTTCTTC. Translation gives CASSWARNEQFF. Full variable domain (rest looked up from reference TRBV13 and TRBJ2-1): AAGVIQSPRHLIKEKRETATLKCYPIPRHDTVYWYQQGPGQDPQFLISFYEKMQSDKGSIPDRFSAQQFSDYHSELNMSSLELGDSALYFCASSWARNEQFFGPGTRLTVL.

This clonotype ranks as medium-sized. Being off target in a library aimed at alpha chains, this beta chain has a size of little meaning. The chain uses TRBV20-1 and TRBJ1-1; TRBD1 aligns across 7 bases. The germline gives CDR1 DFQATT, CDR2 SNEGSKA (reference sequence). Losses at the gene ends were 2 bases for V and 3 bases for J; bases not matched to a gene: 15. CDR3 length: 17 residues. The CDR3 coding sequence is TGCAGTGCTAGATCCGAGGACAGGACCAGGAGGTACACTGAAGCTTTCTTT. Its translation is CSARSEDRTRRYTEAFF.

This clonotype was observed many times. A library prepared for alpha chains yielded this beta chain as an off-target read; its size is of little meaning. The genes are TRBV2 and TRBJ1-4, with D hard to call. Germline V CDR1 and CDR2: SNHLY, FYNNEI. The CDR3 extends over 13 amino acids. The V and J ends lost 7 bases and 7 bases respectively, with 13 bases between them. CDR3 sequence: CASTPDGIEKLFF. DNA for the CDR3: TGTGCCAGCACCCCAGACGGTATTGAAAAACTGTTTTTT.

In its sample, this clonotype ranks as medium-sized (0.01 to 0.1%). This beta chain appears as a stray read in a library generated for alpha chains; its size is not informative. The rearrangement uses TRBV5-1 and TRBJ1-1; 12 nucleotides match TRBD1. The J segment lost 6 bases and the V segment lost 4 bases, leaving 4 bases of the junction unmatched. The CDR3 sequence is 14 residues long. Per the germline V gene, CDR1 is SGHRS and CDR2 is YFSETQ. The CDR3 here is CASSGDRGQPEAFF. The CDR3 coding sequence is TGCGCCAGCAGCGGGGACAGGGGGCAACCTGAAGCTTTCTTT. The entire variable domain, with the rest obtained from reference TRBV5-1 and TRBJ1-1, is as follows: KAGVTQTPRYLIKTRGQQVTLSCSPISGHRSVSWYQQTPGQGLQFLFEYFSETQRNKGNFPGRFSGRQFSNSRSEMNVSTLELGDSALYLCASSGDRGQPEAFFGQGTRLTVV.

This clonotype was seen at least ten times. The library was built for alpha chains, so this beta chain is an off-target read and its size means little. This chain uses TRBV9 with TRBJ2-3, with 7 bases lining up with TRBD1. V lost 4 bases and J lost 4; bases outside the gene matches: 12. CDR3 length: 16 amino acids. The germline CDR1 and CDR2 sequences are SGDLS and YYNGEE. In nucleotides, the CDR3 is TGTGCCAGCAGCCCCCGACAGGGTGAGGGCGCAGATACGCAGTATTTT. Protein sequence: CASSPRQGEGADTQYF.

Ten or more counts support this clonotype. Found in a library prepared for alpha chains, this beta chain is an off-target read, and its abundance has little meaning. The chain carries TRBV7-9 and TRBJ2-7, with TRBD1 matching 8 bases. CDR1 SEHNR and CDR2 FQNEAQ come from the germline V gene (reference sequence). This CDR3 is built from 15 residues. V lost 0 bases and J lost 5; bases outside the gene matches: 6. CDR3 protein: CASSLADRGRNEQYF. CDR3 nucleotides: TGTGCCAGCAGCTTAGCTGACAGGGGAAGAAACGAGCAGTACTTC.

This clonotype was counted only a few times. The library was designed around alpha chains, so this beta chain is a stray read whose abundance carries little weight. V and J are TRBV29-1 and TRBJ2-7; maybe TRBD1 (6 bases). Trimming removed 5 bases at V and 3 bases at J, with 14 bases between. This CDR3 contains 13 residues. Germline CDR1 is SQVTM and CDR2 is ANQGSEA. This CDR3 is CSVLTGNIYEQYF. CDR3 in DNA: TGCAGCGTTCTTACAGGGAATATCTACGAGCAGTACTTC.

This clonotype was observed at least ten times. The library was built for alpha chains, so this beta chain is an off-target read and its size means little. The V gene is TRBV18, the J gene TRBJ1-1; D might be TRBD1 (6 bases). V was cut by 6 bases and J by 0 bases, with 11 bases left in between. The CDR3 length is 14 residues. Germline V CDR1 and CDR2: KGHSH, LQKENI. As DNA, the CDR3 is TGTGCCAGCTCCCACGACAGGATGAACACTGAAGCTTTCTTT. Amino acid sequence: CASSHDRMNTEAFF. The whole variable domain, filled in from reference TRBV18 and TRBJ1-1, reads NAGVMQNPRHLVRRRGQEARLRCSPMKGHSHVYWYRQLPEEGLKFMVYLQKENIIDESGMPKERFSAEFPKEGPSILRIQQVVRGDSAAYFCASSHDRMNTEAFFGQGTRLTVV.

This clonotype occurred many times. Being off target in a library aimed at alpha chains, this beta chain has a size of little meaning. The chain couples TRBV30 to TRBJ1-2; D might be TRBD1 (5 bases). This CDR3 has 12 residues. Trimming removed 3 bases from V and 8 bases from J, with 13 bases in between. Germline V gene data show CDR1 as GTSNPN and CDR2 as SVGIG (reference sequence). DNA of the CDR3: TGTGCCTGGAGATTAGGGGTTGGAGGCTACACCTTC. This encodes CAWRLGVGGYTF.

By frequency in the sample, this clonotype is medium-sized. The library was designed around alpha chains, so this beta chain is a stray read whose abundance carries little weight. V gene TRBV7-2 combines with J gene TRBJ2-5, with 7 bases that match TRBD1. Germline trimming cut 3 bases from V and 4 bases from J; bases unmatched to any gene: 17. Germline loops: CDR1 SGHTA, CDR2 FQGNSA. This CDR3 is built from 18 residues. Here the CDR3 reads CASSLGTALYQSTETQYF. The CDR3 bases are TGTGCCAGCAGCTTGGGGACAGCCCTCTATCAATCAACAGAGACCCAGTACTTC.

This clonotype has only a few counts. This beta chain came through as a stray read in a library set up for alpha chains, and its size says little. The rearrangement joins TRBV28 to TRBJ1-2, with D perhaps TRBD1 (5 bases). Germline CDR1 reads MDHEN; CDR2 reads SYDVKM. This CDR3 has 14 amino acids. V was cut by 2 bases and J by 0 bases, with 7 bases left in between. The CDR3 reads CASSLGGANYGYTF. As DNA, the CDR3 is TGTGCCAGCAGTTTAGGAGGGGCTAACTATGGCTACACCTTC.

This clonotype was seen at least ten times. This beta chain turned up in a library designed for alpha chains; as an off-target read, its abundance says little. This rearrangement joins TRBV11-2 to TRBJ2-4; D is unresolved. The length of the CDR3 is 14 residues. V lost 4 bases, J lost 0 bases, and 7 bases lay in between. From germline, CDR1 is SGHAT and CDR2 FQNNGV. Written as DNA, the CDR3 is TGTGCCAGCAGCTCCCGGCTAGCCAAAAACATTCAGTACTTC. This sequence encodes CASSSRLAKNIQYF.

This clonotype was seen repeatedly, ten times or more. This beta chain represents an off-target read in a library built for alpha chains; its size is of limited meaning. The chain is built from TRBV6-1 and TRBJ1-2; TRBD1 matches at 8 bases. Germline lookup yields CDR1 MNHNS and CDR2 SASEGT. Trimming took 3 bases from V and 8 from J; bases not matched to a gene: 5. The CDR3 runs 13 residues. The CDR3 loop is CASSEAGGAGYTF. The CDR3 region has the DNA TGTGCCAGCAGTGAGGCAGGGGGCGCAGGCTACACCTTC.

This clonotype has at least ten counts. The library was designed around alpha chains, so this beta chain is a stray read whose abundance carries little weight. The chain uses TRBV14 and TRBJ1-2; possibly TRBD1 for D (6 bases). V was shortened by 4 bases and J by 4 bases, with 25 bases between the two germline ends. This CDR3 is built from 18 residues. Germline values: CDR1 SGHDN, CDR2 FVKESK. CDR3 amino acids: CASSLRGQEHRGLYGYTF. CDR3 nucleotides: TGTGCCAGCAGCCTCCGGGGGCAGGAACATCGGGGCCTCTATGGCTACACCTTC.

Ten or more counts support this clonotype. This beta chain came through as a stray read in a library set up for alpha chains, and its size says little. The V call is TRBV20-1, the J call TRBJ1-5, with TRBD1 identical over 8 bases. The CDR3 contains 15 residues. Losses at the gene ends were 5 bases for V and 4 bases for J; bases not matched to a gene: 10. CDR1 and CDR2 (germline): DFQATT, SNEGSKA (reference sequence). The CDR3 reads CSALDRGDGNQPQHF. The CDR3 region has the DNA TGCAGTGCTCTAGACAGGGGCGATGGAAATCAGCCCCAGCATTTT.

There are a few counts of this clonotype. This beta chain appears as a stray read in a library generated for alpha chains; its size is not informative. The V and J genes are TRBV20-1 and TRBJ2-3; D is undetermined. From germline, CDR1 is DFQATT and CDR2 SNEGSKA (reference sequence). Trimming removed 3 bases from V and 5 bases from J, with 12 bases in between. This CDR3 has 13 residues. Here the CDR3 reads CSASDPERDTQYF. Here the CDR3 DNA reads TGCAGTGCTAGCGACCCCGAAAGAGATACGCAGTATTTT.

This clonotype was picked up many times. Within a library made for alpha chains, this beta chain is off target, and its count is uninformative. The genes are TRBV2 and TRBJ2-2; D not certain. Germline lookup yields CDR1 SNHLY and CDR2 FYNNEI. The CDR3 has 14 amino acids. With 6 bases removed from V and 7 bases from J, the gap between germline ends came to 15 bases. The CDR3 here is CASRADSPSGELFF. DNA for the CDR3: TGTGCCAGCAGGGCCGACTCACCCAGCGGGGAGCTGTTTTTT.